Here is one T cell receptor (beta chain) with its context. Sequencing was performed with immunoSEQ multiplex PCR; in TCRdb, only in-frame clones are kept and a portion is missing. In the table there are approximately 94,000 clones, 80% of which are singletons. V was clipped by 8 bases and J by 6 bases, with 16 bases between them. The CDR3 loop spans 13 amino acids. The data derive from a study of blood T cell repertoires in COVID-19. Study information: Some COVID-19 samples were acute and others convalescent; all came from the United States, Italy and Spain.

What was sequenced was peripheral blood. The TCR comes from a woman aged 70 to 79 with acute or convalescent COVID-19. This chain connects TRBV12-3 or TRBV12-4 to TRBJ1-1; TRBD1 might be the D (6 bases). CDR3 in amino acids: CASHDPTGSEAFF. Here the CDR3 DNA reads TGTGCCAGCCATGATCCTACAGGGTCTGAAGCTTTCTTT.